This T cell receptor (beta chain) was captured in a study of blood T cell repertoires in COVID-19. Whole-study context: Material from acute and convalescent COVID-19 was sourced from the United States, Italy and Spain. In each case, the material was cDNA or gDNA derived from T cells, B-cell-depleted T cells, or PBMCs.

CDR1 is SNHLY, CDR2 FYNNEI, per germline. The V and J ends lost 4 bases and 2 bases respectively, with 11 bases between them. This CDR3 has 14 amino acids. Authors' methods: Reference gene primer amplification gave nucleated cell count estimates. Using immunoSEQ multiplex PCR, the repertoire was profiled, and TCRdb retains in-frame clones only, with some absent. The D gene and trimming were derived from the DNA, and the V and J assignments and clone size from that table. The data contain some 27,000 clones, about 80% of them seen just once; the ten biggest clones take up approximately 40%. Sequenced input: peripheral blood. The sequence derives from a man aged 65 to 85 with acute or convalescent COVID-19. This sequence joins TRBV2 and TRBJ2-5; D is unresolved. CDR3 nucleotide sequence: TGTGCCAGCAGTGGGCAAGTGGAGCAAGAGACCCAGTACTTC. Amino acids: CASSGQVEQETQYF.